This TCR beta chain was sequenced for a study of CD8 T cells in Susac syndrome. Study-wide background: At blood draw, Susac syndrome patients were therapy-naive, on corticosteroids, or on intravenous immunoglobulin alone. Study observations and caveats: Clonal expansion involving Susac CD8+ cells peaked in TEMRA cells and active patients. Across the total CD8+ repertoires, 15 to 20 Susac-specific public clones were detected, and across the CD8+ TEMRA repertoires, roughly 5 such clones were detected.

Reverse transcription of about 0.5 to 1 ug RNA used random hexamers. A single record per CDR3 protein comes from TCRdb applying MiXCR to the immunoSEQ multiplex PCR reads. The sample has about 100,000 distinct CDR3 sequences, 95% seen once; the top ten hold less than 0.35%. In its sample, this clonotype was seen once. The antigen remains unidentified. V was cut by 6 bases and J by 0 bases, with 12 bases left in between. Germline CDR1 SGHTA, CDR2 FQGNSA. The CDR3 covers 15 residues. The recently defined diagnostic criteria for definite or probable disease were met by the Susac syndrome patients. The sequencing input was CD8+ T cells from PBMCs. The chain links TRBV7-2 to TRBJ2-1; no clear D. The sequence was collected from a human donor with Susac syndrome. The CDR3 nucleotides are TGTGCCAGCAGTTACGACTGGCGCTCCTACAATGAGCAGTTCTTC. Amino acid sequence: CASSYDWRSYNEQFF.